The 6 T cell receptor beta chains presented below share a single source sample, sequenced in a study of T cell repertoires in cytomegalovirus infection. A single record per CDR3 protein comes from TCRdb applying MiXCR to the reads. This sample has 80,000 to 130,000 distinct CDR3 sequences, with 20% to 30% found just once. The sequenced material came from CD8+ T cells from PBMCs. Source of these receptors: a human donor in good health (CMV status not recorded). Some clones in this sample may be carry-over from other donors' samples.

The chain is built from TRBV19 and TRBJ1-3; D is unresolved. The germline V gene encodes CDR1 LNHDA and CDR2 SQIVND (reference sequence). This CDR3 has 11 residues. Trimming took off 8 bases at V and 2 bases at J, with 4 bases between the two ends. For the CDR3, the DNA is TGTGCCAGTTTGACTGGAAACACCATATATTTT. Protein product: CASLTGNTIYF.

V is TRBV7-9 and J is TRBJ2-7, with TRBD1 as a possible D gene (5 bases). The CDR3 is made up of 14 amino acids. The V and J ends lost 5 bases and 3 bases respectively, with 14 bases between them. Germline loops: CDR1 SEHNR, CDR2 FQNEAQ (reference sequence). The CDR3 spells CASSPLTGLYEQYF. The CDR3 DNA sequence: TGTGCCAGCAGCCCCCTTACAGGCCTCTACGAGCAGTACTTC.

This sequence joins TRBV6-1 and TRBJ2-6; 9 bases are a match to TRBD1. Trimming at V came to 5 bases and at J to 0 bases, leaving 17 bases not matched to a gene. This CDR3 contains 21 residues. Germline CDR1 MNHNS, CDR2 SASEGT. The CDR3 bases are TGTGCCAGCAGTCCCTATCCCGGGACAGGGCTGGAGAGCTCTGGGGCCAACGTCCTGACTTTC. Its protein product is CASSPYPGTGLESSGANVLTF.

The chain is built from TRBV5-6 and TRBJ2-1; D uncertain. From germline, CDR1 is SGHDT and CDR2 YYEEEE. Trimming shortened V by 4 bases and J by 0 bases, and 11 bases separated the two germline ends. CDR3 length equals 15 residues. CDR3 loop: CASSPVQDSYNEQFF. CDR3 DNA sequence: TGTGCCAGCAGCCCTGTGCAGGACTCCTACAATGAGCAGTTCTTC.

This rearrangement joins TRBV7-9 to TRBJ1-4; D gene ambiguous. There are 14 residues in the CDR3. V lost 2 bases to trimming and J lost 7 bases, with 11 bases between them. Germline V CDR1 and CDR2: SEHNR, FQNEAQ (reference sequence). The CDR3 loop reads CASSLSLQTEKLFF. In nucleotides, the CDR3 is TGTGCCAGCAGCTTAAGTCTACAGACTGAAAAACTGTTTTTT.

There are many counts of this clonotype. The rearrangement links TRBV6-5 to TRBJ2-3; 14 bases match TRBD2. Germline values: CDR1 MNHEY, CDR2 SVGAGI. This CDR3 contains 16 residues. J was trimmed by 1 base and V by 5 bases; bases with no gene match: 2. In DNA, the CDR3 is TGTGCCAGCAGTCGACTAGCGGGAGGGGGCACAGATACGCAGTATTTT. It codes for CASSRLAGGGTDTQYF.